The rows below give T cell receptor beta chains drawn from one sample of a study of T cell changes during pregnancy in multiple sclerosis. The table came from immunoSEQ multiplex PCR; TCRdb's copy has only in-frame clones and leaves some out. In the table there are fewer than 45,000 clones, roughly nine tenths of which are singletons. Sequencing used CD4+ T cells from peripheral blood mononuclear cells, obtained in the third trimester of pregnancy. These receptors were obtained from a female donor in good health, enrolled as a control in a pregnancy study. Both conserved end residues are trimmed from each CDR3.

j_call v_call cdr3_aa
TRBJ2-2 TRBV9 ASSPPGGAGELF
TRBJ1-2 TRBV5-4 ASSLAYDRTNYGYT
TRBJ1-3 TRBV30 AWSVSVSGNTIY
TRBJ1-6 TRBV5-1 ASSLESSYNSPLH
TRBJ2-3 TRBV6-1 ASSEGGYTDTQY
TRBJ2-3 TRBV5-4 ASSLIGIGTDTQY
TRBJ2-7 TRBV5-1 ASSLGLGQNYEQY
TRBJ2-2 TRBV6-1 ASSRDRGTTGELF
TRBJ1-6 TRBV19 ASKGDRGAYNSPLH
TRBJ2-3 TRBV9 ASSPRLADTQY
TRBJ2-7 TRBV20-1 SAISGYEQY
TRBJ2-7 TRBV11-2 ASSFLGSGTGGYEQY
TRBJ1-6 TRBV2 ASTLRGSPLH